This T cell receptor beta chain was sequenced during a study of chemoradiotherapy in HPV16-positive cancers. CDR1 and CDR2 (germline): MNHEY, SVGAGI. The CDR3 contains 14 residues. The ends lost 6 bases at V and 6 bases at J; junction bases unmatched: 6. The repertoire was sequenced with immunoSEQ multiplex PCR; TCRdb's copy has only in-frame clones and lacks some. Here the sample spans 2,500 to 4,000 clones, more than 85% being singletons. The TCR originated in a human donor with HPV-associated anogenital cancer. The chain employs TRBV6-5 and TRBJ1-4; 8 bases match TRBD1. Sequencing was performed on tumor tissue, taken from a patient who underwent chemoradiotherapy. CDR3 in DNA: TGTGCCAGCAGCGAAACAGGGGGGGATGAAAAACTGTTTTTT. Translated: CASSETGGDEKLFF.